The rows below give T cell receptor beta chains drawn from one sample of a study of cytomegalovirus exposure and HLA in healthy donors. Using immunoSEQ multiplex PCR, the repertoire was profiled, and TCRdb retains in-frame clones only, with some absent. The sample has roughly 300,000 clones, roughly 88% seen once; the top ten hold 3% to 4%. The sequenced sample was PBMCs. The origin of the receptors is a middle-aged man in good health and CMV-seropositive. Both conserved end residues are part of each CDR3. A D gene is named only where the DNA matches it firmly.

cdr3_aa: CASSQDKTFYEQYF
j_call: TRBJ2-7
d_call: -
v_call: TRBV4-3
cdr3_length: 14

cdr3_aa: CASSWGQGLNTEAFF
j_call: TRBJ1-1
d_call: TRBD1
v_call: TRBV7-8
cdr3_length: 15

cdr3_aa: CASSLGAPYEQYF
j_call: TRBJ2-7
d_call: -
v_call: TRBV11-2
cdr3_length: 13

cdr3_aa: CASSLGQGPTRVQYF
j_call: TRBJ2-4
d_call: TRBD1
v_call: TRBV5-1
cdr3_length: 15

cdr3_aa: CASSSQPTGANQPQHF
j_call: TRBJ1-5
d_call: TRBD1
v_call: TRBV18
cdr3_length: 16

cdr3_aa: CSVDHTGNYGYTF
j_call: TRBJ1-2
d_call: -
v_call: TRBV29-1
cdr3_length: 13

cdr3_aa: CASSWERQGSYEQYF
j_call: TRBJ2-7
d_call: TRBD1
v_call: TRBV5-6
cdr3_length: 15

cdr3_aa: CASSVLADPSGANVLTF
j_call: TRBJ2-6
d_call: TRBD2
v_call: TRBV9
cdr3_length: 17

cdr3_aa: CASSMDREETQYF
j_call: TRBJ2-5
d_call: TRBD1
v_call: TRBV5-4
cdr3_length: 13

cdr3_aa: CASSGGGSETQYF
j_call: TRBJ2-5
d_call: TRBD2
v_call: TRBV18
cdr3_length: 13

cdr3_aa: CASSLVGTSPYNEQFF
j_call: TRBJ2-1
d_call: TRBD2
v_call: TRBV7-6
cdr3_length: 16

cdr3_aa: CASKTGGTEAFF
j_call: TRBJ1-1
d_call: TRBD1
v_call: TRBV19
cdr3_length: 12

cdr3_aa: CASTYEGGAGGYTF
j_call: TRBJ1-2
d_call: -
v_call: TRBV6-6
cdr3_length: 14

cdr3_aa: CASNLRRRRVVQPQHF
j_call: TRBJ1-5
d_call: -
v_call: TRBV28
cdr3_length: 16

cdr3_aa: CSVEGSGSGYGYTF
j_call: TRBJ1-2
d_call: -
v_call: TRBV29-1
cdr3_length: 14

cdr3_aa: CASSYLGTGGNEQFF
j_call: TRBJ2-1
d_call: TRBD1
v_call: TRBV5-1
cdr3_length: 15

cdr3_aa: CASSEIRTSGTYEQYF
j_call: TRBJ2-7
d_call: TRBD2
v_call: TRBV6-1
cdr3_length: 16

cdr3_aa: CASSFDYTDYSYNEQFF
j_call: TRBJ2-1
d_call: -
v_call: TRBV7-9
cdr3_length: 17

cdr3_aa: CASSSGLAGFQETQYF
j_call: TRBJ2-5
d_call: TRBD2
v_call: TRBV5-6
cdr3_length: 16

cdr3_aa: CASSNLWTPGQETQYF
j_call: TRBJ2-5
d_call: -
v_call: TRBV25-1
cdr3_length: 16

cdr3_aa: CASNLGQYGTLLDTQYF
j_call: TRBJ2-3
d_call: -
v_call: TRBV10-2
cdr3_length: 17

cdr3_aa: CASSLRDRVPYNEQFF
j_call: TRBJ2-1
d_call: TRBD1
v_call: TRBV11-2
cdr3_length: 16

cdr3_aa: CASSPGTGVTGELFF
j_call: TRBJ2-2
d_call: TRBD1
v_call: TRBV7-7
cdr3_length: 15

cdr3_aa: CASGQGPYEQYF
j_call: TRBJ2-7
d_call: TRBD1
v_call: TRBV7-2
cdr3_length: 12

cdr3_aa: CASSSSYRGSDYGYTF
j_call: TRBJ1-2
d_call: TRBD1
v_call: TRBV6-6
cdr3_length: 16

cdr3_aa: CASSAQGIGPEQYF
j_call: TRBJ2-5
d_call: -
v_call: TRBV9
cdr3_length: 14

cdr3_aa: CASRPLAGVSEQFF
j_call: TRBJ2-1
d_call: TRBD2
v_call: TRBV2
cdr3_length: 14

cdr3_aa: CASSLSSGTGAYNEQFF
j_call: TRBJ2-1
d_call: TRBD1
v_call: TRBV27
cdr3_length: 17

cdr3_aa: CASTTRDRAYVGELFF
j_call: TRBJ2-2
d_call: TRBD1
v_call: TRBV19
cdr3_length: 16

cdr3_aa: CASSKFGTVNEKLFF
j_call: TRBJ1-4
d_call: TRBD1
v_call: TRBV28
cdr3_length: 15

cdr3_aa: CASGTGPTYEQYF
j_call: TRBJ2-7
d_call: TRBD1
v_call: TRBV27
cdr3_length: 13

cdr3_aa: CSAEGPGQSPEAFF
j_call: TRBJ1-1
d_call: TRBD1
v_call: TRBV29-1
cdr3_length: 14

cdr3_aa: CASSQSGVAGVHEQFF
j_call: TRBJ2-1
d_call: TRBD2
v_call: TRBV11-3
cdr3_length: 16

cdr3_aa: CASSYSGGEQFF
j_call: TRBJ2-1
d_call: -
v_call: TRBV6-5
cdr3_length: 12

cdr3_aa: CASSGTRDSYEQYF
j_call: TRBJ2-7
d_call: TRBD1
v_call: TRBV9
cdr3_length: 14

cdr3_aa: CASTLGSSFEQYF
j_call: TRBJ2-7
d_call: -
v_call: TRBV7-9
cdr3_length: 13

cdr3_aa: CASSRDSSYNEQFF
j_call: TRBJ2-1
d_call: TRBD1
v_call: TRBV27
cdr3_length: 14

cdr3_aa: CASSYDRVQPQHF
j_call: TRBJ1-5
d_call: TRBD1
v_call: TRBV19
cdr3_length: 13

cdr3_aa: CASRGLAGTTGELFF
j_call: TRBJ2-2
d_call: TRBD2
v_call: TRBV5-1
cdr3_length: 15

cdr3_aa: CASSLTGTQPQHF
j_call: TRBJ1-5
d_call: -
v_call: TRBV5-8
cdr3_length: 13

cdr3_aa: CASSPGLAGGEQYF
j_call: TRBJ2-7
d_call: TRBD2
v_call: TRBV5-6
cdr3_length: 14

cdr3_aa: CASSQVGGRDHEQYF
j_call: -
d_call: TRBD2
v_call: TRBV4-1
cdr3_length: 15

cdr3_aa: CASSRSRGPYNEQFF
j_call: TRBJ2-1
d_call: TRBD1
v_call: TRBV19
cdr3_length: 15

cdr3_aa: CASSSGTGLLNTEAFF
j_call: TRBJ1-1
d_call: TRBD1
v_call: TRBV6-5
cdr3_length: 16

cdr3_aa: CASSLGRETQYF
j_call: TRBJ2-5
d_call: -
v_call: TRBV13
cdr3_length: 12

cdr3_aa: CASSQATGNSYNEQFF
j_call: TRBJ2-1
d_call: -
v_call: TRBV4-1
cdr3_length: 16

cdr3_aa: CASSLLAEALEQYF
j_call: TRBJ2-7
d_call: TRBD2
v_call: TRBV7-6
cdr3_length: 14

cdr3_aa: CSSSLLPDEQFF
j_call: TRBJ2-1
d_call: -
v_call: TRBV7-9
cdr3_length: 12

cdr3_aa: CASGLLAGRYNEQFF
j_call: TRBJ2-1
d_call: TRBD2
v_call: TRBV12-5
cdr3_length: 15

cdr3_aa: CASSRTSVPQYF
j_call: TRBJ2-5
d_call: TRBD2
v_call: TRBV7-9
cdr3_length: 12

cdr3_aa: CASSLAGLDGETQYF
j_call: TRBJ2-5
d_call: -
v_call: TRBV7-3
cdr3_length: 15

cdr3_aa: CASRAGTSAYYEQYF
j_call: TRBJ2-7
d_call: TRBD2
v_call: TRBV5-1
cdr3_length: 15

cdr3_aa: CSVEDQDRGTEAFF
j_call: TRBJ1-1
d_call: -
v_call: TRBV29-1
cdr3_length: 14